This is a list of T cell receptor beta chains from one sample in a study of Ad26.COV2.S vaccination and SARS-CoV-2 variants. Assay: immunoSEQ multiplex PCR; the TCRdb copy retains only in-frame clones and omits some. The sample includes approximately 500,000 clones, 87% seen only once; the top ten take 9.5% to 15%. The sequenced sample was peripheral blood, obtained in a trial of Ad26.COV2.S vaccine versus placebo. All receptors derive from a person between 18 and 59 years old who received the Ad26.COV2.S COVID-19 vaccine or a placebo. The CDR3 runs from the conserved cysteine through the conserved F or W.

V gene: TRBV9; J gene: TRBJ2-2; CDR3 protein: CASSGPGQGAIGELFF
V gene: TRBV28; J gene: TRBJ2-1; CDR3 protein: CASLKGGHGSYNEQFF
V gene: TRBV7-8; J gene: TRBJ1-3; CDR3 protein: CASSLPQGSYGNTIYF
V gene: TRBV5-1; J gene: TRBJ1-1; CDR3 protein: CASSPWTVNTEAFF
V gene: TRBV19; J gene: TRBJ2-1; CDR3 protein: CASSISVGLASYNEQFF
V gene: TRBV4-3; J gene: TRBJ2-7; CDR3 protein: CASSRTAGANYEQYF
V gene: TRBV11-2; J gene: TRBJ2-1; CDR3 protein: CASSSNPGLNNEQFF
V gene: TRBV24-1; J gene: TRBJ2-2; CDR3 protein: CATSKGPHTGELFF
V gene: TRBV20-1; J gene: TRBJ2-5; CDR3 protein: CSASPTGEGTQYF
V gene: TRBV29-1; J gene: TRBJ2-3; CDR3 protein: CSVEDLMQRGPRTDTQYF
V gene: TRBV28; J gene: TRBJ2-3; CDR3 protein: CASKRSKSTDTQYF
V gene: TRBV28; J gene: TRBJ1-5; CDR3 protein: CASSWGLQPQHF
V gene: TRBV4-2; J gene: TRBJ2-1; CDR3 protein: CASSQDWGSGSYNEQFF
V gene: TRBV11-2; J gene: TRBJ2-7; CDR3 protein: CASSPRRFLTHEQYF
V gene: TRBV3-1/TRBV3-2; J gene: TRBJ2-7; CDR3 protein: CASSQDTGQGAREQYF
V gene: TRBV25-1; J gene: TRBJ2-1; CDR3 protein: CASSAPFGDKAYNEQFF
V gene: TRBV28; J gene: TRBJ1-5; CDR3 protein: CAIDGYSNQPQHF
V gene: TRBV10-3; J gene: TRBJ1-1; CDR3 protein: CALTQGVGTEAFF
V gene: TRBV10-3; J gene: TRBJ2-1; CDR3 protein: CATDSSGLGLEQFF
V gene: TRBV5-1; J gene: TRBJ2-1; CDR3 protein: CASSLGTGWAYNEQFF
V gene: TRBV7-2; J gene: TRBJ1-2; CDR3 protein: CASSLRQGSGYTF
V gene: TRBV11-2; J gene: TRBJ2-2; CDR3 protein: CASSFGQSYTGELFF
V gene: TRBV28; J gene: TRBJ1-2; CDR3 protein: CASSPAGGVNGYTF
V gene: TRBV19; J gene: TRBJ2-1; CDR3 protein: CASSTAGFGNEQFF
V gene: TRBV5-1; J gene: TRBJ2-7; CDR3 protein: CASSFATGRGPYEQYF
V gene: TRBV27; J gene: TRBJ1-2; CDR3 protein: CASSFRQGWGYTF
V gene: TRBV9; J gene: TRBJ2-1; CDR3 protein: CASSPGGLIIEQFF
V gene: TRBV7-2; J gene: TRBJ1-6; CDR3 protein: CASSSTGGGSPLHF
V gene: TRBV27; J gene: TRBJ1-2; CDR3 protein: CASSLGTGGYGYTF
V gene: TRBV7-9; J gene: TRBJ1-2; CDR3 protein: CASRRTESYGYTF
V gene: TRBV10-3; J gene: TRBJ2-3; CDR3 protein: CAIRGAGGTDTQYF
V gene: TRBV4-1; J gene: TRBJ1-5; CDR3 protein: CASSQVDISNQPQHF
V gene: TRBV7-3; J gene: TRBJ2-5; CDR3 protein: CASSPQGLAGETQYF
V gene: TRBV7-9; J gene: TRBJ1-1; CDR3 protein: CASSLDPTGGTEAFF
V gene: TRBV15; J gene: TRBJ1-6; CDR3 protein: CATSRDYSQGYNSPLHF
V gene: TRBV7-2; J gene: TRBJ2-1; CDR3 protein: CASSLSDLRGLQFF
V gene: TRBV6-2/TRBV6-3; J gene: TRBJ1-1; CDR3 protein: CASSSGTGNTEAFF
V gene: TRBV5-6; J gene: TRBJ2-6; CDR3 protein: CASSEGGRTSGANVLTF
V gene: TRBV10-3; J gene: TRBJ1-1; CDR3 protein: CAISEGAGRNTEAFF
V gene: TRBV6-6; J gene: TRBJ1-6; CDR3 protein: CASSNQPQGGSPLHF
V gene: TRBV5-1; J gene: TRBJ1-6; CDR3 protein: CASSLAGTWDSPLHF
V gene: TRBV3-1/TRBV3-2; J gene: TRBJ1-1; CDR3 protein: CASSQISPNTEAFF
V gene: TRBV7-2; J gene: TRBJ2-3; CDR3 protein: CASSPPSGLGDTQYF
V gene: TRBV5-1; J gene: TRBJ1-2; CDR3 protein: CASSLQGLSNYGYTF
V gene: TRBV20-1; J gene: TRBJ2-7; CDR3 protein: CSASSGYGGGQYF
V gene: TRBV2; J gene: TRBJ2-7; CDR3 protein: CASRGGVRPSSYEQYF
V gene: TRBV5-6; J gene: TRBJ2-3; CDR3 protein: CASSLVLAGVPDTQYF
V gene: TRBV2; J gene: TRBJ2-5; CDR3 protein: CASSEDRGQGSETQYF
V gene: TRBV29-1; J gene: TRBJ2-2; CDR3 protein: CSVEKATGGVSGELFF
V gene: TRBV6-1; J gene: TRBJ1-1; CDR3 protein: CASSDPPEAFF
V gene: TRBV5-6; J gene: TRBJ2-3; CDR3 protein: CASSLRQGTADTQYF
V gene: TRBV23-1; J gene: TRBJ1-3; CDR3 protein: CASSQLKARPSGNTIYF
V gene: TRBV5-6; J gene: TRBJ1-5; CDR3 protein: CASSVLADNQPQHF
V gene: TRBV7-9; J gene: TRBJ1-4; CDR3 protein: CASSPNTEEKLFF
V gene: TRBV6-5; J gene: TRBJ2-1; CDR3 protein: CASGSAGNSAYNEQFF